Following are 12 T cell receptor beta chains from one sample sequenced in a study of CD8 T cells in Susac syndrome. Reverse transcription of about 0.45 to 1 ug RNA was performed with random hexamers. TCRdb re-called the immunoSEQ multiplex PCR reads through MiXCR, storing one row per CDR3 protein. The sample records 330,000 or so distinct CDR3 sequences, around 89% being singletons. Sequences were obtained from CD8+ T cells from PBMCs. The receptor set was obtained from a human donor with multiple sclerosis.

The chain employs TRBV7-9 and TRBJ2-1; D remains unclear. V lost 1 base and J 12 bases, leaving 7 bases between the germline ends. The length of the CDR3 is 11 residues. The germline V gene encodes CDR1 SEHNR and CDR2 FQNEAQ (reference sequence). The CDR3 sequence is CASSLGVGQFF. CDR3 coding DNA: TGTGCCAGCAGCTTAGGAGTAGGGCAGTTCTTC.

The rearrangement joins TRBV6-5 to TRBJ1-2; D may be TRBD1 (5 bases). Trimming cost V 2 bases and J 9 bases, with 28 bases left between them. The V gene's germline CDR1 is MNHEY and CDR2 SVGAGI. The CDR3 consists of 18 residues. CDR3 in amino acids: CASSYLTGDRFFSMSYTF. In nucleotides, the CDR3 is TGTGCCAGCAGTTACCTCACCGGGGACCGATTTTTTTCTATGAGCTACACCTTC.

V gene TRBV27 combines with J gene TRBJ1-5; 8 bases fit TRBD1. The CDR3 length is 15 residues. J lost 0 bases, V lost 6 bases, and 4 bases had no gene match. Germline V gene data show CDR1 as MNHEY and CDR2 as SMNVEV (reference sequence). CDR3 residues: CASSPGGGSNQPQHF. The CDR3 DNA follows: TGTGCCAGCAGCCCAGGGGGCGGTAGCAATCAGCCCCAGCATTTT.

CDR3 amino acids: CASSSGAYQPQHF. The CDR3, as DNA: TGTGCCAGCAGCTCTGGTGCGTATCAGCCCCAGCATTTT. The chain uses TRBV5-6 and TRBJ1-5, with D uncertain. Germline V CDR1 and CDR2: SGHDT, YYEEEE. With 3 bases removed from V and 5 bases from J, the gap between germline ends came to 9 bases. The CDR3 has 13 amino acids.

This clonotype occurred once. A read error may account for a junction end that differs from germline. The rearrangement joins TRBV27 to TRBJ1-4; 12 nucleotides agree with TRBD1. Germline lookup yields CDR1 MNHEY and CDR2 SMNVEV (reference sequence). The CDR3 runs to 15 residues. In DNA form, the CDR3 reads TGTGCCGGCAGTCCGGGACAGGGGGCGGGTGAAAAACTGTTTTTT. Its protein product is CAGSPGQGAGEKLFF.

CDR3: CASGGTASTDTQYF. The CDR3 region has the DNA TGTGCCAGCGGGGGGACGGCTAGCACAGATACGCAGTATTTT. The J gene is TRBJ2-3, the V gene TRBV9; perhaps TRBD2 as D (6 bases). The CDR3 loop spans 14 amino acids. Trimming shortened V by 7 bases and J by 0 bases, and 12 bases separated the two germline ends. Per germline, CDR1 SGDLS and CDR2 YYNGEE.

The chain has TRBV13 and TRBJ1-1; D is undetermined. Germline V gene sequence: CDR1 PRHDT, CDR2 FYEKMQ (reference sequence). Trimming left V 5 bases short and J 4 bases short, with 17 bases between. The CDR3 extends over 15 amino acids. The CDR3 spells CASSLPSVGGTEAFF. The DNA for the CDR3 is TGTGCCAGCAGCCTCCCGTCAGTGGGCGGCACTGAAGCTTTCTTT. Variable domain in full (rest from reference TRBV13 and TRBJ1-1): AAGVIQSPRHLIKEKRETATLKCYPIPRHDTVYWYQQGPGQDPQFLISFYEKMQSDKGSIPDRFSAQQFSDYHSELNMSSLELGDSALYFCASSLPSVGGTEAFFGQGTRLTVV.

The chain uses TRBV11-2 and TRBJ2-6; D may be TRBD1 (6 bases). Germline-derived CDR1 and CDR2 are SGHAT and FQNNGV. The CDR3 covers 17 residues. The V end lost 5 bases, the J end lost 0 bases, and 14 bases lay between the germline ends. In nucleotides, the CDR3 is TGTGCCAGCAGCCCGAGTCGGACAGACTCTGGGGCCAACGTCCTGACTTTC. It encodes CASSPSRTDSGANVLTF.

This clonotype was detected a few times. CDR3 sequence reads: CASSENPLLITEAFF. The CDR3, as DNA: TGTGCCAGCAGTGAAAATCCACTACTGATCACTGAAGCTTTCTTT. This chain links TRBV2 with TRBJ1-1; D not resolved. CDR3 length: 15 amino acids. V was trimmed by 2 bases and J by 4 bases, leaving 14 bases between them. The V gene's germline CDR1 is SNHLY and CDR2 FYNNEI.

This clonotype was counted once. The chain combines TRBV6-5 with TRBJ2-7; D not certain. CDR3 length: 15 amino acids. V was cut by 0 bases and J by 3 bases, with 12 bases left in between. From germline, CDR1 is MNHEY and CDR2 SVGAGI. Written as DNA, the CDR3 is TGTGCCAGCAGTTACTCGAACAGTCCCCTCTACGAGCAGTACTTC. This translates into CASSYSNSPLYEQYF.

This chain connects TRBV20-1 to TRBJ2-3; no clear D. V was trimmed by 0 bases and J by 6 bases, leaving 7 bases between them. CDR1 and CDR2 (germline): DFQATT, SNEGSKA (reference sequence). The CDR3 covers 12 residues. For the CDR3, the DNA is TGCAGTGCTAGAGAAATTCTTGATACGCAGTATTTT. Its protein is CSAREILDTQYF.

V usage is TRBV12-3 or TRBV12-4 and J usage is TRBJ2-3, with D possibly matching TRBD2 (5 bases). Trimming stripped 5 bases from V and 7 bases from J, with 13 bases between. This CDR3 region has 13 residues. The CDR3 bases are TGTGCCAGCAGTCCGACTAACACCAATACGCAGTATTTT. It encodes CASSPTNTNTQYF.